A single sample is the source of the 16 T cell receptor beta chains below, sequenced in a study of blood T cell repertoires in COVID-19. The method was immunoSEQ multiplex PCR; TCRdb's version includes in-frame clones alone and lacks a portion of them. The data show 35,000 to 50,000 clones, approximately 82% seen once. Sequencing used peripheral blood. These receptor sequences come from a woman in her sixties or seventies with acute or convalescent COVID-19.

The chain joins TRBV28 to TRBJ1-1; 7 bases are shared with TRBD1. The junction had 13 bases not matched to a gene; V was cut back by 6 bases and J by 6 bases. The CDR3 is 15 amino acids. Germline V gives CDR1 MDHEN, CDR2 SYDVKM. Here the CDR3 DNA reads TGTGCCAGCAGGCCCCGGACAGGTGGCTTCGCTGAAGCTTTCTTT. It specifies CASRPRTGGFAEAFF. The complete variable domain, with remaining parts taken from reference TRBV28 and TRBJ1-1, reads DVKVTQSSRYLVKRTGEKVFLECVQDMDHENMFWYRQDPGLGLRLIYFSYDVKMKEKGDIPEGYSVSREKKERFSLILESASTNQTSMYLCASRPRTGGFAEAFFGQGTRLTVV.

The V call is TRBV7-6, the J call TRBJ2-1, with 9 bases fitting TRBD2. Trimming took 4 bases from V and 8 from J; bases not matched to a gene: 18. This CDR3 region has 18 residues. From germline, CDR1 is SGHVS and CDR2 FNYEAQ. CDR3 residues: CASSSPQASGMAGYEQFF. CDR3 DNA: TGTGCCAGCAGCTCCCCTCAAGCTAGCGGGATGGCGGGGTATGAGCAGTTCTTC.

The chain couples TRBV4-2 to TRBJ2-1; 9 bases are a match to TRBD2. This CDR3 contains 14 residues. V was pared by 4 bases and J by 5 bases, with 3 bases of the junction left unmatched. Germline V gene sequence: CDR1 LGHNA, CDR2 YNFKEQ. This CDR3 reads CASSPGLANNEQFF. CDR3 nucleotide sequence: TGTGCCAGCAGCCCCGGACTAGCGAACAATGAGCAGTTCTTC.

This clone has just one count. V gene TRBV4-3 combines with J gene TRBJ1-4; possibly TRBD1 for D (5 bases). Trimming stripped 0 bases from V and 0 bases from J, with 14 bases between. Germline CDR1 is LGHNA and CDR2 is YSLEER. The CDR3 has 18 amino acids. The CDR3 loop reads CASSQEGPRRATNEKLFF. CDR3 coding DNA: TGCGCCAGCAGCCAAGAGGGGCCACGAAGGGCAACTAATGAAAAACTGTTTTTT.

This clone was found once. The CDR3 sequence: CASSQTVAGGGDTQYF. The CDR3 coding sequence is TGTGCCAGCAGTCAAACCGTAGCGGGAGGTGGGGATACGCAGTATTTT. This chain uses TRBV7-2 with TRBJ2-3; the match to TRBD2 covers 10 bases. Germline CDR1 SGHTA, CDR2 FQGNSA. CDR3 size: 16 residues. J lost 6 bases, V lost 6 bases, and 12 bases had no gene match.

The chain links TRBV19 to TRBJ1-3; D perhaps matches TRBD1 (5 bases). The CDR3 has 17 amino acids. Trimming cost V 9 bases and J 0 bases, with 21 bases left between them. CDR1 and CDR2 from the germline V gene are LNHDA and SQIVND (reference sequence). DNA of the CDR3: TGTGCCAGCGGCAAGGAACACAGGAAGGTCTCTGGAAACACCATATATTTT. The encoded protein is CASGKEHRKVSGNTIYF.

A few counts support this clone. The rearrangement links TRBV7-8 to TRBJ2-2; 8 positions agree with TRBD1. The CDR3 sequence is 17 residues long. The V segment lost 2 bases and the J segment 2 bases; nucleotides outside the gene matches: 7. CDR1 SGHVS and CDR2 FQNEAQ come from the germline V gene. The DNA for the CDR3 is TGTGCCAGCAGCTTATCTCCGGACAGGGCTAACACCGGGGAGCTGTTTTTT. This gives the protein CASSLSPDRANTGELFF.

CDR3 sequence: CASSSSLRQGLGYEQYF. The CDR3 DNA follows: TGTGCCAGCAGCTCCAGCTTGCGACAGGGGTTAGGCTACGAGCAGTACTTC. The chain uses TRBV7-8 and TRBJ2-7; 8 bases fit TRBD1. The CDR3 spans 17 residues. Per germline, CDR1 SGHVS and CDR2 FQNEAQ. The ends lost 4 bases at V and 3 bases at J; junction bases unmatched: 14.

CDR3 DNA sequence: TGCAGCGTTGGACGGGACAGGGGCTACAATGAGCAGTTCTTC. Amino acids: CSVGRDRGYNEQFF. J is TRBJ2-1 and V is TRBV29-1; 10 nucleotides line up with TRBD1. CDR1 is SQVTM, CDR2 ANQGSEA, per germline. V gave up 4 bases and J gave up 3 bases; unmatched junction bases: 3. The CDR3 spans 14 residues.

The chain joins TRBV6-2 or TRBV6-3 to TRBJ2-2; 16 nucleotides line up with TRBD2. The CDR3 sequence is 19 residues long. The V gene's germline CDR1 is MNHEY and CDR2 SVGEGT. The junction had 4 bases not matched to a gene; V was cut back by 0 bases and J by 3 bases. The CDR3 DNA is TGTGCCAGCAGTTACTCGGGACTAGCGGGAGGGCCGTACACCGGGGAGCTGTTTTTT. Residues: CASSYSGLAGGPYTGELFF.

The J gene is TRBJ2-7, the V gene TRBV19, with D possibly matching TRBD2 (7 bases). This CDR3 has 19 residues. CDR1 LNHDA and CDR2 SQIVND come from the germline V gene (reference sequence). V was cut by 8 bases and J by 4 bases, with 33 bases left in between. CDR3 region: CASGGGTGSPSTNLYEQYF. CDR3 DNA sequence: TGTGCCAGTGGGGGGGGTACAGGGAGCCCCTCAACTAACTTATACGAGCAGTACTTC. Variable domain in full (rest from reference TRBV19 and TRBJ2-7): DGGITQSPKYLFRKEGQNVTLSCEQNLNHDAMYWYRQDPGQGLRLIYYSQIVNDFQKGDIAEGYSVSREKKESFPLTVTSAQKNPTAFYLCASGGGTGSPSTNLYEQYFGPGTRLTVT.

The V gene is TRBV7-2, the J gene TRBJ1-2; D call uncertain. CDR3 size: 14 residues. In germline, CDR1 is SGHTA, CDR2 FQGNSA. Trimming took off 0 bases at V and 4 bases at J, with 9 bases between the two ends. The CDR3 spells CASSLAPGPYGYTF. As DNA, the CDR3 is TGTGCCAGCAGCTTAGCCCCGGGTCCCTATGGCTACACCTTC.

V usage is TRBV11-2 and J usage is TRBJ2-3, with TRBD2 matching 13 bases. The CDR3 totals 17 residues. With V trimmed by 6 bases and J by 2 bases, 8 bases remained unmatched. CDR1 is SGHAT and CDR2 is FQNNGV in the germline V gene. For the CDR3, the DNA is TGTGCCAGCAGGCGGACTAGCGGGAGTGGGTTCACAGATACGCAGTATTTT. It encodes CASRRTSGSGFTDTQYF.

This clone has just one count. This chain connects TRBV5-6 to TRBJ1-2; D call uncertain. The CDR3 has 13 residues. Germline values: CDR1 SGHDT, CDR2 YYEEEE. Trimming took off 0 bases at V and 4 bases at J, with 7 bases between the two ends. The CDR3: CASSLAEGYGYTF. CDR3 sequence (DNA): TGTGCCAGCAGCTTGGCGGAGGGCTATGGCTACACCTTC. Drawing the rest from reference TRBV5-6 and TRBJ1-2, the complete variable domain is DAGVTQSPTHLIKTRGQQVTLRCSPKSGHDTVSWYQQALGQGPQFIFQYYEEEERQRGNFPDRFSGHQFPNYSSELNVNALLLGDSALYLCASSLAEGYGYTFGSGTRLTVV.

Here the CDR3 reads CSVDGTGRGGYYGYTF. In nucleotides, the CDR3 is TGCAGCGTGGACGGGACAGGCCGAGGGGGGTACTATGGCTACACCTTC. The chain links TRBV29-1 to TRBJ1-2, with 8 bases that match TRBD1. The CDR3 has 16 residues. V was clipped by 6 bases and J by 3 bases; unmatched bases: 15. Germline CDR1 reads SQVTM; CDR2 reads ANQGSEA.

This clone was seen a few times. This chain links TRBV28 with TRBJ2-3; 7 nucleotides line up with TRBD2. Looked up from germline, CDR1 is MDHEN and CDR2 is SYDVKM. The CDR3 has 15 amino acids. The J segment lost 1 base and the V segment lost 3 bases, leaving 4 bases of the junction unmatched. CDR3 in DNA: TGTGCCAGCAGTTTTGGCGGGAGAGGCACAGATACGCAGTATTTT. It codes for CASSFGGRGTDTQYF.